This TCR beta chain appears in the sequencing data of a study of cytomegalovirus exposure and HLA in healthy donors. 13 Jbeta primers and 60 Vbeta primers were used for the PCR. The repertoire was sequenced with immunoSEQ multiplex PCR; TCRdb's copy has only in-frame clones and lacks some. Of some 110,000 clones listed, around 10% are singletons. As concerns this clone: Antigen: not known.

Study-wide points: Certain sequence variants were highly shared and formed a cluster, and this cluster was likely a sequencing artifact.

The sequence was obtained from a man younger than 40 in good health and CMV-seronegative. The material sequenced was PBMCs.

CDR3 coding DNA: TGTGCCTGGAGTTTAGGGGCGACAGATACGCAGTATTTT. It translates to CAWSLGATDTQYF. V is TRBV30 and J is TRBJ2-3, with D perhaps matching TRBD1 (5 bases). In germline, CDR1 is GTSNPN, CDR2 SVGIG (reference sequence). The ends were cut back, 2 bases at V and 3 bases at J, with 9 bases in the middle. The CDR3 contains 13 residues.